These 20 T cell receptor beta chains were all obtained from the same sample, sequenced in a study of Tregs in tolerant kidney transplant recipients. The repertoire was sequenced with immunoSEQ multiplex PCR; TCRdb's copy has only in-frame clones and lacks some. The sample includes more than 90,000 clones, around 91% seen only once; the top ten take roughly 0.63%. Input material: CD4+ T cells from blood. The source is a human donor in good health.

The CDR3, as DNA: TGTGCCAGCTCACCGACTAACAGGGCCGAAGCTTTCTTT. Encoded protein: CASSPTNRAEAFF. The J gene is TRBJ1-1, the V gene TRBV18; maybe TRBD1 (6 bases). CDR3 size: 13 residues. V dropped 3 bases and J dropped 8 bases, with 13 bases sitting between them. Looked up from germline, CDR1 is KGHSH and CDR2 is LQKENI.

This rearrangement joins TRBV5-8 to TRBJ1-2; 9 bases match TRBD1. The CDR3 is 14 amino acids. Germline loops: CDR1 SGHTS, CDR2 YDEGEE. Unmatched junction bases numbered 6, after V lost 5 bases and J lost 4 bases. CDR3 sequence reads: CASRRTGATYGYTF. CDR3 nucleotides: TGTGCCAGCAGGCGGACAGGGGCGACCTATGGCTACACCTTC.

The CDR3 DNA follows: TGCGCCAGCAGCTTGGGCGGGACAGGGCTGAACACCGGGGAGCTGTTTTTT. Protein: CASSLGGTGLNTGELFF. The genes are TRBV5-1 and TRBJ2-2; 9 nucleotides match TRBD1. The CDR3 is 17 residues long. Germline CDR1 and CDR2: SGHRS and YFSETQ. V lost 0 bases, J lost 1 base, and 4 bases stayed unmatched.

The chain uses TRBV5-1 and TRBJ2-7; D call uncertain. The length of the CDR3 is 15 residues. V gave up 0 bases and J gave up 5 bases, with 15 bases separating them. Germline CDR1 SGHRS, CDR2 YFSETQ. The CDR3 DNA sequence: TGCGCCAGCAGCTTGGAGGGCATAGACTTCCACGAGCAGTACTTC. This gives the protein CASSLEGIDFHEQYF.

V and J are TRBV2 and TRBJ2-3, with D hard to call. Germline V gives CDR1 SNHLY, CDR2 FYNNEI. V shed 6 bases and J shed 1 base, with 11 bases lying between them. The CDR3 covers 14 residues. CDR3 amino acids: CASSVVTRTDTQYF. In DNA form, the CDR3 reads TGTGCCAGCAGCGTAGTGACTCGCACAGATACGCAGTATTTT. The full variable domain, with the rest looked up from reference TRBV2 and TRBJ2-3, is EPEVTQTPSHQVTQMGQEVILRCVPISNHLYFYWYRQILGQKVEFLVSFYNNEISEKSEIFDDQFSVERPDGSNFTLKIRSTKLEDSAMYFCASSVVTRTDTQYFGPGTRLTVL.

CDR3 sequence reads: CASSGQGARGLHF. Written as DNA, the CDR3 is TGTGCCAGCAGTGGACAGGGGGCGCGAGGCCTCCACTTT. The chain couples TRBV9 to TRBJ1-6; 11 bases agree with TRBD1. V was pared by 5 bases and J by 15 bases, with 7 bases of the junction left unmatched. The germline CDR1 and CDR2 sequences are SGDLS and YYNGEE. CDR3 size: 13 residues.

The rearrangement links TRBV4-2 to TRBJ1-4, with TRBD1 matching over 11 bases. The J segment lost 8 bases and the V segment lost 0 bases, leaving 5 bases of the junction unmatched. This CDR3 comprises 16 residues. Germline loops: CDR1 LGHNA, CDR2 YNFKEQ. In DNA form, the CDR3 reads TGTGCCAGCAGCCAAGATTACGGGACAGGGGGAGAAAAACTGTTTTTT. Amino acids: CASSQDYGTGGEKLFF.

The chain employs TRBV25-1 and TRBJ1-3; 8 bases align to TRBD1. CDR1 and CDR2 (germline): MGHDK, SYGVNS. J gave up 3 bases and V 8 bases, and 6 bases lay outside the gene matches. The CDR3 is made up of 14 amino acids. CDR3 protein: CASGHGTGGNTIYF. The CDR3 region has the DNA TGTGCCAGCGGCCACGGGACAGGTGGAAACACCATATATTTT.

The CDR3 DNA sequence: TGTGCCAGCAGTCGCGACTGGGGTGGGGCCAACGTCCTGACTTTC. Encoded protein: CASSRDWGGANVLTF. The chain employs TRBV6-6 and TRBJ2-6, with D uncertain. This CDR3 spans 15 amino acids. Trimming shortened V by 5 bases and J by 3 bases, and 11 bases separated the two germline ends. Germline V lookup: CDR1 MNHNY, CDR2 SVGAGI (reference sequence).

The chain recombines TRBV7-6 with TRBJ2-1; 11 nucleotides agree with TRBD2. Trimming at V came to 7 bases and at J to 6 bases, leaving 2 bases not matched to a gene. Per the germline V gene, CDR1 is SGHVS and CDR2 is FNYEAQ. This CDR3 is 13 amino acids long. Here the CDR3 reads CASIGLAGNEQFF. In DNA, the CDR3 is TGTGCCAGCATCGGACTAGCGGGCAATGAGCAGTTCTTC.

V is TRBV7-9 and J is TRBJ1-3, with TRBD1 as a possible D gene (5 bases). Germline CDR1 reads SEHNR; CDR2 reads FQNEAQ (reference sequence). The length of the CDR3 is 17 residues. Trimming removed 5 bases at V and 4 bases at J, with 21 bases between. The CDR3 DNA follows: TGTGCCAGCAGCCGCCGAGACAAAAGGGGTTTCGGAAACACCATATATTTT. Translated, it gives CASSRRDKRGFGNTIYF.

The chain recombines TRBV6-6 with TRBJ2-4, with a possible D match to TRBD1 (6 bases). CDR1 is MNHNY, CDR2 SVGAGI, per germline (reference sequence). This CDR3 is built from 14 residues. The V and J ends lost 2 bases and 6 bases respectively, with 11 bases between them. The CDR3 region is CASSYAGAGNIQYF. As DNA, the CDR3 is TGTGCCAGCAGTTACGCAGGGGCTGGAAACATTCAGTACTTC.

The chain links TRBV6-5 to TRBJ1-1, with 7 nucleotides matching TRBD1. This CDR3 has 13 residues. The junction had 8 bases not matched to a gene; V was cut back by 7 bases and J by 6 bases. CDR1 is MNHEY, CDR2 SVGAGI, per germline. DNA for the CDR3: TGTGCCAGCATCAAACCAGGACAGGCTGAAGCTTTCTTT. It is translated as CASIKPGQAEAFF.

This clone was seen a single time. The gene calls are TRBV5-1 and TRBJ2-7, with 7 bases lining up with TRBD2. V gave up 4 bases and J gave up 2 bases; unmatched junction bases: 9. Germline V lookup: CDR1 SGHRS, CDR2 YFSETQ. CDR3 length: 15 amino acids. This CDR3 reads CASSPGTTLTYEQYF. Here the CDR3 DNA reads TGCGCCAGCAGCCCCGGGACTACCCTTACCTACGAGCAGTACTTC.

This clone was seen a single time. The chain carries TRBV29-1 and TRBJ2-5; D remains unclear. The CDR3 sequence is 9 residues long. Germline lookup yields CDR1 SQVTM and CDR2 ANQGSEA. Trimming took 4 bases from V and 4 from J, leaving 1 base between them. The CDR3 DNA reads TGCAGCGTTGGAGAGACCCAGTACTTC. Residues: CSVGETQYF.

The CDR3 DNA sequence: TGTGCCAGCAGCCGAGAAAAGCCGTACGAGCAGTACTTC. Translation gives CASSREKPYEQYF. The chain joins TRBV14 to TRBJ2-7; no clear D. The CDR3 totals 13 residues. The germline gives CDR1 SGHDN, CDR2 FVKESK. The ends were cut back, 4 bases at V and 4 bases at J, with 11 bases in the middle.

The rearrangement links TRBV2 to TRBJ1-2; TRBD1 might be the D (6 bases). The V end was cut by 4 bases, the J end by 4 bases, with 7 bases between. Germline V lookup: CDR1 SNHLY, CDR2 FYNNEI. This CDR3 is 12 amino acids long. CDR3 in amino acids: CASSVQGYGYTF. CDR3 bases: TGTGCCAGCAGTGTACAGGGCTATGGCTACACCTTC.

The chain recombines TRBV7-9 with TRBJ2-7; a possible D gene is TRBD1 (6 bases). Trimming stripped 2 bases from V and 2 bases from J, with 16 bases between. CDR1 is SEHNR and CDR2 is FQNEAQ in the germline V gene (reference sequence). The CDR3 extends over 16 amino acids. The CDR3: CASSLRLPDSAYEQYF. The CDR3 DNA reads TGTGCCAGCAGCTTACGGCTCCCGGACAGTGCCTACGAGCAGTACTTC.

CDR3 in amino acids: CASSQTGVNYEQYF. The CDR3 nucleotides are TGTGCCAGCAGCCAGACAGGGGTGAACTACGAGCAGTACTTC. The chain combines TRBV14 with TRBJ2-7; 8 bases are a match to TRBD1. The CDR3 is 14 amino acids. CDR1 and CDR2 from the germline V gene are SGHDN and FVKESK. The trim removed 3 bases at V and 3 bases at J, leaving 4 bases unmatched.

In this sample, this clone turned up once. The chain has TRBV2 and TRBJ1-5, with D perhaps TRBD1 (6 bases). This CDR3 has 15 amino acids. Deletions cut 5 bases from V and 2 bases from J, with 13 bases between. Germline CDR1 is SNHLY and CDR2 is FYNNEI. CDR3 nucleotides: TGTGCCAGCAGTAGGAGCAGGGGAGGCAATCAGCCCCAGCATTTT. Translated, it gives CASSRSRGGNQPQHF.